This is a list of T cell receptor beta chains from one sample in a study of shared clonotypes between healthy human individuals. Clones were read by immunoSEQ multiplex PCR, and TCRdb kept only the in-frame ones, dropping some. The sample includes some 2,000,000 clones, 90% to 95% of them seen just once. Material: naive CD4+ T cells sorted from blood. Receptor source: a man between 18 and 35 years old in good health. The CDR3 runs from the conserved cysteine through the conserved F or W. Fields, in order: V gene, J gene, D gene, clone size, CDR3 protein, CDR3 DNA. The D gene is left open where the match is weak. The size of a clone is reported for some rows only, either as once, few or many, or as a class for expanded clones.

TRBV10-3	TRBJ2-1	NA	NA	CATGDFYNEQFF	TGTGCCACCGGGGACTTCTACAATGAGCAGTTCTTC
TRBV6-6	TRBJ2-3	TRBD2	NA	CASSPGGLGVDTQYF	TGTGCCAGCAGTCCGGGAGGTCTCGGGGTAGATACGCAGTATTTT
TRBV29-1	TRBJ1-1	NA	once	CSIVGVNTEAFF	TGCAGCATTGTAGGGGTGAACACTGAAGCTTTCTTT
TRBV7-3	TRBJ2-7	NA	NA	CASSLTGGTYEQYF	TGTGCCAGCAGCTTAACTGGCGGTACCTACGAGCAGTACTTC
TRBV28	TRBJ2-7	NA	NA	CASSLKPPRASYYEQYF	TGTGCCAGCAGTTTAAAGCCCCCCCGGGCTAGCTACTACGAGCAGTACTTC
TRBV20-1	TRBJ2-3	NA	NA	CSARPGDTQYF	TGCAGTGCTAGACCCGGGGATACGCAGTATTTT
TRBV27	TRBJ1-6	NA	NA	CASSRLPGPGDGYSPLHF	TGTGCCAGCAGTCGATTACCAGGACCGGGGGACGGGTATTCACCCCTCCACTTT
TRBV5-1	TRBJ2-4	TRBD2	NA	CASSSPSGGKNIQYF	TGCGCCAGCAGCTCCCCCAGCGGGGGGAAAAACATTCAGTACTTC
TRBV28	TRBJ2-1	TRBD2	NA	CASSLWPSGSSYNEQFF	TGTGCCAGCAGTTTATGGCCTAGCGGGAGCTCCTACAATGAGCAGTTCTTC
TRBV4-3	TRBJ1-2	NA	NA	CASSQEGPAANYGYTF	TGCGCCAGCAGCCAAGAGGGGCCAGCAGCTAACTATGGCTACACCTTC
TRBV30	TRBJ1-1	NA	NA	CAWSVLQSAEAFF	TGTGCCTGGAGTGTACTCCAGTCCGCCGAAGCTTTCTTT
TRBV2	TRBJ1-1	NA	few	CASMREANTEAFF	TGTGCCAGCATGAGAGAGGCGAATACTGAAGCTTTCTTT
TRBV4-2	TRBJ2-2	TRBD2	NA	CASSQEPRQTSGGTGELFF	TGTGCCAGCAGCCAAGAACCCCGTCAGACTAGCGGGGGGACCGGGGAGCTGTTTTTT
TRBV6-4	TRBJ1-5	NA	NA	CASSLTVNQPQHF	TGTGCCAGCAGCCTGACAGTCAATCAGCCCCAGCATTTT
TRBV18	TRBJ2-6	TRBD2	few	CASSPPGGGPLGANVLTF	TGTGCCAGCTCACCACCTGGGGGGGGTCCTTTAGGGGCCAACGTCCTGACTTTC
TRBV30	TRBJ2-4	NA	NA	CAWCGGLAKNIQYF	TGTGCCTGGTGTGGAGGACTGGCCAAAAACATTCAGTACTTC
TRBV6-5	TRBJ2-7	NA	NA	CASSSGGGRSSYEQYF	TGTGCCAGCAGTTCTGGGGGGGGGCGAAGCTCCTACGAGCAGTACTTC
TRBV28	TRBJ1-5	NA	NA	CASYSLGQPQHF	TGTGCCAGCTATTCCCTCGGTCAGCCCCAGCATTTT
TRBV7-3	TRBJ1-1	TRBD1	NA	CASSSGGQEAFF	TGTGCCAGCAGCTCCGGGGGACAGGAAGCTTTCTTT
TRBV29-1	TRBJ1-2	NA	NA	CSADNKESNYGYTF	TGCAGCGCCGATAACAAAGAATCTAACTATGGCTACACCTTC
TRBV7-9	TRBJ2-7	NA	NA	CASSPAGKNYEQYF	TGTGCCAGCAGCCCCGCCGGGAAAAACTACGAGCAGTACTTC
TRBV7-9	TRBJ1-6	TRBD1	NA	CASSPRTGDNSPLHF	TGTGCCAGCAGCCCCAGGACAGGGGATAATTCACCCCTCCACTTT
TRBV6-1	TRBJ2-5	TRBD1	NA	CASSEQGALMTQYF	TGTGCCAGCAGTGAACAGGGGGCTTTAATGACCCAGTACTTC
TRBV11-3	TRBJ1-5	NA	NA	CASSFRTRRRGQPQHF	TGTGCCAGCAGCTTCCGGACAAGACGCCGGGGTCAGCCCCAGCATTTT
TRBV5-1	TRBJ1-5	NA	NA	CASKREIGNQPQHF	TGCGCCAGCAAGAGGGAGATCGGCAATCAGCCCCAGCATTTT
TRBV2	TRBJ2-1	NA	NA	CASSVGLTNEQFF	TGTGCCAGCAGTGTAGGGCTGACGAATGAGCAGTTCTTC
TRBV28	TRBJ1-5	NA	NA	CASSPFRRVSNQPQHF	TGTGCCAGCAGCCCGTTTCGCAGGGTAAGCAATCAGCCCCAGCATTTT
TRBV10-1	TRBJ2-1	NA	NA	CASSAQRDTYNEQFF	TGCGCCAGCAGTGCACAGAGGGACACCTACAATGAGCAGTTCTTC
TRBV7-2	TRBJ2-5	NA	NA	CASSEARLGSETQYF	TGTGCCAGCAGCGAAGCCCGACTAGGTTCAGAGACCCAGTACTTC
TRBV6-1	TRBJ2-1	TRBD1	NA	CASRNRGGNEQFF	TGTGCCAGCAGGAACAGGGGTGGCAATGAGCAGTTCTTC
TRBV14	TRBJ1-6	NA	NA	CASSPRLNSPLHF	TGTGCCAGCAGCCCCCGGTTAAATTCACCCCTCCACTTT
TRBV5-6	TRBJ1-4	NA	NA	CASSFRTVGMSVEKLFF	TGTGCCAGCAGCTTCCGGACAGTGGGTATGAGCGTTGAAAAACTGTTTTTT
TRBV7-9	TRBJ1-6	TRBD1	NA	CASSPLRPTGENSPLHF	TGTGCCAGCAGCCCCCTTAGGCCGACAGGGGAGAATTCACCCCTCCACTTT
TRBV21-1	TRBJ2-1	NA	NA	CASSKVLSTRAYNEQFF	TGTGCCAGCAGCAAAGTTCTCTCAACCAGGGCGTACAATGAGCAGTTCTTC
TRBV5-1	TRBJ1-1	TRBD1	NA	CASSDAGTDTEAFF	TGCGCCAGCAGCGACGCCGGGACAGACACTGAAGCTTTCTTT
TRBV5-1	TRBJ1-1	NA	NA	CASSLGQGGEAFF	TGCGCCAGCAGCTTGGGTCAGGGAGGAGAAGCTTTCTTT
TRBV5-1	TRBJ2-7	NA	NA	CASSADRHYEQYF	TGCGCCAGCAGCGCCGACAGACACTACGAGCAGTACTTC
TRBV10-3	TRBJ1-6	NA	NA	CAISDSGRGAYNSPLHF	TGTGCCATCAGTGACTCCGGCAGGGGTGCATATAATTCACCCCTCCACTTT
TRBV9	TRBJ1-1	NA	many	CASSVAGGLGTEAFF	TGTGCCAGCAGCGTAGCGGGGGGCTTGGGCACTGAAGCTTTCTTT
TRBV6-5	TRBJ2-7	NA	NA	CASSAGTPYEQYF	TGTGCCAGCAGTGCGGGGACCCCCTACGAGCAGTACTTC
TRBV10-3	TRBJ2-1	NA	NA	CAISESTLTAGQGNEQFF	TGTGCCATCAGTGAGTCGACACTAACGGCGGGGCAGGGGAATGAGCAGTTCTTC
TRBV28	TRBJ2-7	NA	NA	CASIDGAALEQYF	TGTGCCAGCATTGATGGGGCAGCCCTCGAGCAGTACTTC
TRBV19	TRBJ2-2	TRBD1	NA	CASSTHRDRGTTGELFF	TGTGCCAGTAGTACACACCGGGACAGGGGGACCACCGGGGAGCTGTTTTTT
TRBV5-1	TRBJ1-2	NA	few	CASNPNPEGDGYTF	TGCGCCAGCAATCCAAACCCGGAAGGAGATGGCTACACCTTC
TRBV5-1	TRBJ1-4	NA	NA	CASSTSPQGEKLFF	TGCGCCAGCAGCACCAGCCCCCAAGGAGAAAAACTGTTTTTT